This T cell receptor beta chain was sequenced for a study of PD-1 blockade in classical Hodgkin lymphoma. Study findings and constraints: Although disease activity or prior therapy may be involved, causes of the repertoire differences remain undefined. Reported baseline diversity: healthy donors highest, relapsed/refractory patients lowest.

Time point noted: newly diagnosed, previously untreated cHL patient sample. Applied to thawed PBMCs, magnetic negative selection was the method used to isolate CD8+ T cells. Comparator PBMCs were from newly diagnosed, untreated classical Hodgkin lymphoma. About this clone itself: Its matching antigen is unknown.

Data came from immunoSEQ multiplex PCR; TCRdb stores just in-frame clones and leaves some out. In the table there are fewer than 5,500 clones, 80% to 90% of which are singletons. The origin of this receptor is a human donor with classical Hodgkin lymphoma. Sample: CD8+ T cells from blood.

CDR3 sequence reads: CASSFRLAGGWNEQFF. Written as DNA, the CDR3 is TGTGCCAGCAGCTTCAGACTAGCGGGAGGGTGGAATGAGCAGTTCTTC. The chain employs TRBV9 and TRBJ2-1, with 14 bases lining up with TRBD2. This CDR3 is built from 16 residues. V lost 4 bases to trimming and J lost 7 bases; unmatched junction nucleotides: 7. Germline loops: CDR1 SGDLS, CDR2 YYNGEE.